This is a list of T cell receptor beta chains from one sample in a study of T cell repertoires in cytomegalovirus infection. MiXCR, applied by TCRdb to the reads, yields one record per CDR3 protein. Here the sample spans more than 650,000 distinct CDR3 sequences, roughly a third being singletons. What was sequenced was PBMCs. The receptor source for this set is a human donor in good health (CMV status not recorded). Some clones in this sample may be carry-over from other donors' samples. CDR3s include the opening cysteine and the closing phenylalanine or tryptophan. A D gene is named only where the DNA matches it firmly. Clone size, where shown, is once, few, many, or a class for clones that have expanded.

abundance,d_gene,v_gene,j_gene,CDR3aa,CDR3nt
many,TRBD1,TRBV7-8,TRBJ1-2,CASSLSIAGDSSLYGYTF,TGTGCCAGCAGCTTGTCAATCGCGGGGGACAGCTCTCTCTATGGCTACACCTTC
NA,TRBD2,TRBV27,TRBJ2-1,CASRGTTSYNEQFF,TGTGCCAGCAGGGGGACTACCTCCTACAATGAGCAGTTCTTC
NA,NA,TRBV12-3/TRBV12-4,TRBJ2-5,CASSLVRPVGGWKETQYF,TGTGCCAGCAGTTTAGTAAGGCCGGTTGGTGGGTGGAAAGAGACCCAGTACTTC
NA,TRBD1,TRBV5-1,TRBJ1-4,CASSLPSTGGGEKLFF,TGCGCCAGCAGCTTGCCGTCGACAGGGGGCGGTGAAAAACTGTTTTTT
NA,TRBD1,TRBV7-2,TRBJ1-1,CASSLKGTAILNTEAFF,TGTGCCAGCAGCTTAAAGGGGACAGCTATCCTGAACACTGAAGCTTTCTTT
few,NA,TRBV7-7,TRBJ1-5,CASSEDINQPQHF,TGTGCTAGCAGCGAGGACATTAATCAGCCCCAGCATTTT
many,NA,TRBV12-3/TRBV12-4,TRBJ1-2,CASSFNPEGAYGYTF,TGTGCCAGCAGTTTCAATCCTGAGGGCGCCTATGGCTACACCTTC
NA,NA,TRBV7-9,TRBJ2-1,CASSPTDYSNEQFF,TGTGCCAGCAGCCCAACGGACTATTCCAATGAGCAGTTCTTC
few,NA,TRBV5-6,TRBJ1-4,CASSLLIGGGDEKLFF,TGTGCCAGCAGCCTGTTAATAGGGGGAGGAGATGAAAAACTGTTTTTT
NA,NA,TRBV6-1,TRBJ2-6,CASSEQDAGANVLAF,TGTGCCAGCAGTGAACAAGATGCCGGGGCCAACGTCCTGGCTTTC
few,NA,TRBV2,TRBJ2-7,CASSGIGDYEQYF,TGTGCCAGCAGTGGGATAGGGGACTACGAGCAGTACTTC
NA,NA,TRBV11-2,TRBJ2-2,CASSRAGTYTGELFF,TGTGCCAGCAGCCGGGCGGGGACTTACACCGGGGAGCTGTTTTTT
NA,TRBD2,TRBV6-6,TRBJ2-1,CASVDSGRSGPSYNEQFF,TGTGCCAGCGTCGATAGCGGGAGAAGCGGGCCCTCCTACAATGAGCAGTTCTTC
few,NA,TRBV7-2,TRBJ2-7,CASSSNRANGQYF,TGTGCCAGCAGCTCAAACAGGGCTAACGGGCAGTACTTC
NA,NA,TRBV15,TRBJ2-2,CATSRVPGELFF,TGTGCCACCAGCAGAGTACCCGGGGAGCTGTTTTTT
NA,NA,TRBV20-1,TRBJ2-2,CSASRAVNTGELFF,TGCAGTGCTAGTAGGGCAGTTAACACCGGGGAGCTGTTTTTT
NA,TRBD2,TRBV6-2/TRBV6-3,TRBJ2-3,CASSYGGVADTQYF,TGTGCCAGCAGTTACGGGGGGGTGGCAGATACGCAGTATTTT
NA,NA,TRBV27,TRBJ2-3,CASSFLGFRDTQYF,TGTGCCAGCAGTTTTCTGGGATTTCGAGATACGCAGTATTTT
NA,TRBD1,TRBV28,TRBJ1-1,CASTVTGENTEAFF,TGTGCCAGCACCGTTACAGGGGAGAACACTGAAGCTTTCTTT
few,TRBD1,TRBV10-3,TRBJ1-1,CATDAGTGFTEAFF,TGTGCCACGGACGCAGGGACAGGGTTTACTGAAGCTTTCTTT
NA,NA,TRBV4-1,TRBJ2-2,CASSLTVDYTGELFF,TGCGCCAGCAGCCTGACGGTAGACTACACCGGGGAGCTGTTTTTT
few,TRBD2,TRBV3-1,TRBJ2-4,CASSQVLGLAGVLYF,TGTGCCAGCAGCCAAGTATTAGGACTAGCGGGAGTTCTTTACTTC
few,NA,TRBV5-6,TRBJ2-1,CASSLGQGDEPFF,TGTGCCAGCAGCTTGGGGCAGGGAGATGAGCCGTTCTTC
NA,NA,TRBV7-9,TRBJ1-4,CASSSGFHNEKLFF,TGTGCCAGCAGCTCGGGGTTTCATAATGAAAAACTGTTTTTT
NA,NA,TRBV10-2,TRBJ2-2,CASGSKGVTGELFF,TGCGCCAGCGGGTCAAAGGGGGTGACCGGGGAGCTGTTTTTT
NA,NA,TRBV30,TRBJ2-7,CAWMDGPYEQYF,TGTGCCTGGATGGACGGTCCCTACGAGCAGTACTTC
few,TRBD1,TRBV24-1,TRBJ2-5,CATSDFGTGEFETQYF,TGTGCCACCAGTGATTTCGGGACAGGGGAATTTGAGACCCAGTACTTC
NA,NA,TRBV7-3,TRBJ2-2,CASSSPTGRIDTGELFF,TGTGCCAGCAGCTCACCCACAGGGCGCATCGACACCGGGGAGCTGTTTTTT
NA,NA,TRBV7-7,TRBJ2-3,CASSLGGAGDTQYF,TGTGCTAGCAGCTTAGGCGGGGCAGGAGATACGCAGTATTTT
NA,NA,TRBV5-5,TRBJ1-2,CASSPSYRSPYYGYTF,TGTGCCAGCAGCCCGTCCTACAGGAGTCCTTACTATGGCTACACCTTC
once,NA,TRBV7-3,TRBJ1-2,CASSPHGGRSGGYPF,TGTGCCAGCAGCCCCCACGGCGGCAGATCAGGCGGCTACCCCTTC
many,TRBD2,TRBV7-8,TRBJ2-2,CASSSRIKSGTSGRIRTGELFF,TGTGCCAGCAGCTCCCGAATTAAAAGCGGGACTAGCGGGAGGATTCGAACCGGGGAGCTGTTTTTT
NA,NA,TRBV28,TRBJ2-3,CASSHLPGDTQYF,TGTGCCAGCAGTCACCTCCCGGGGGATACGCAGTATTTT
NA,NA,TRBV14,TRBJ2-5,CASSQPQGVTQYF,TGTGCCAGCAGCCAACCCCAAGGGGTTACCCAGTACTTC
many,TRBD2,TRBV7-2,TRBJ2-1,CASSLTSGGTYNEQFF,TGTGCCAGCAGCCTCACTAGCGGTGGGACCTACAATGAGCAGTTCTTC
NA,NA,TRBV28,TRBJ2-7,CASRSGGISREQYF,TGTGCCAGCAGATCAGGGGGGATCTCGCGCGAGCAGTACTTC
NA,NA,TRBV6-5,TRBJ1-5,CASSYSADSNQPQHF,TGTGCCAGCAGTTACTCGGCAGATAGCAATCAGCCCCAGCATTTT
few,NA,TRBV4-1,TRBJ1-4,CASSQVTTRSGKLFF,TGCGCCAGCAGCCAAGTCACGACGAGGAGCGGAAAACTGTTTTTT
NA,NA,TRBV19,TRBJ1-5,CASIISAASNQPQHF,TGTGCCAGTATTATCTCGGCCGCGAGCAATCAGCCCCAGCATTTT
few,NA,TRBV12-3/TRBV12-4,TRBJ2-3,CASTPGVNTDTQYF,TGTGCCAGCACCCCCGGGGTGAACACAGATACGCAGTATTTT
few,TRBD1,TRBV7-8,TRBJ1-5,CASSLGQVVGPQHF,TGTGCCAGCAGCCTCGGACAGGTCGTGGGGCCCCAGCATTTT
few,NA,TRBV20-1,TRBJ1-2,CSARDGPRGYTF,TGCAGTGCTAGAGACGGACCTCGCGGCTACACCTTC
NA,NA,TRBV7-9,TRBJ2-6,CASSWTVNSGANVLTF,TGTGCCAGCAGCTGGACAGTCAACTCTGGGGCCAACGTCCTGACTTTC
NA,NA,TRBV4-2,TRBJ2-2,CASSQGPPRGSGELFF,TGTGCCAGCAGCCAAGGGCCCCCAAGGGGATCCGGGGAGCTGTTTTTT
few,NA,TRBV6-5,TRBJ1-6,CASTTRVRNSPLHF,TGTGCCAGCACCACCAGGGTGCGAAATTCACCCCTCCACTTT
NA,NA,TRBV2,TRBJ1-1,CASRSRGGSTEAFF,TGTGCCAGCAGGTCCAGGGGTGGGAGCACTGAAGCTTTCTTT
few,TRBD2,TRBV7-3,TRBJ2-3,CASSLTSGAADTQYF,TGTGCCAGCAGCTTAACAAGCGGGGCGGCAGATACGCAGTATTTT
NA,NA,TRBV28,TRBJ2-4,CASSFPTPSGNIQYF,TGTGCCAGCAGTTTCCCGACCCCCAGCGGAAACATTCAGTACTTC
few,TRBD2,TRBV7-2,TRBJ2-7,CASSFRSETSAYEQYF,TGTGCCAGCAGCTTTAGATCCGAGACTAGCGCCTACGAGCAGTACTTC
few,NA,TRBV11-2,TRBJ1-3,CASSPAGPRSGNTIYF,TGTGCCAGCAGCCCAGCCGGACCTCGCTCTGGAAACACCATATATTTT